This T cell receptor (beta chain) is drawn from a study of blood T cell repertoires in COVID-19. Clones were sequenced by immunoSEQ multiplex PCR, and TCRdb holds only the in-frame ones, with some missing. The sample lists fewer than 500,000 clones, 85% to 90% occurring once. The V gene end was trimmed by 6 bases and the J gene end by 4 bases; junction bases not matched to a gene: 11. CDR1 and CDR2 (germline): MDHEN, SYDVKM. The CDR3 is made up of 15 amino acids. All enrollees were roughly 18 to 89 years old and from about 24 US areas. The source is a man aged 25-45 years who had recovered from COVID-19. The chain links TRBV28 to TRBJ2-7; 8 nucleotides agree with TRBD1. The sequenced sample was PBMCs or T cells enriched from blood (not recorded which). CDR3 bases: TGTGCCAGCAGCGAGGCCAGGGGGCAAAATTACGAGCAGTACTTC. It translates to CASSEARGQNYEQYF.